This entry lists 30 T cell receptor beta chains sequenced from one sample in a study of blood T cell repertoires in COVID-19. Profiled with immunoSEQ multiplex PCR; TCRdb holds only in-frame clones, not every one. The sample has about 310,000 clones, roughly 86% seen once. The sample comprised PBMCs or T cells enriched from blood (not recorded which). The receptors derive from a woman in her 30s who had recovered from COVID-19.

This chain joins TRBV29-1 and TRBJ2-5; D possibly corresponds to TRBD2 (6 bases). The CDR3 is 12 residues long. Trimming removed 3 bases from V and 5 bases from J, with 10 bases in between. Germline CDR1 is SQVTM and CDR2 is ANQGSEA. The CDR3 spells CSVEGGVETQYF. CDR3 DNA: TGCAGCGTTGAGGGAGGTGTCGAGACCCAGTACTTC.

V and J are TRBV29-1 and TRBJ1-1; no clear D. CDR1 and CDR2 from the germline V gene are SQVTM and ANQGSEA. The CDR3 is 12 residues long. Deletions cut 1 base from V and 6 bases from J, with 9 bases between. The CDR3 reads CSVEAGYAEAFF. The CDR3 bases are TGCAGCGTTGAAGCGGGGTACGCTGAAGCTTTCTTT.

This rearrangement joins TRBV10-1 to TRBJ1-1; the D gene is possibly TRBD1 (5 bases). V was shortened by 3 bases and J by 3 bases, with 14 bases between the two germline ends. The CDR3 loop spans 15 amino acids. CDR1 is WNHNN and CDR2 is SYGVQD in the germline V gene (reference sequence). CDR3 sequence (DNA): TGCGCCAGCAGTGATGTCCCCGGAGGGGACACTGAAGCTTTCTTT. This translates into CASSDVPGGDTEAFF.

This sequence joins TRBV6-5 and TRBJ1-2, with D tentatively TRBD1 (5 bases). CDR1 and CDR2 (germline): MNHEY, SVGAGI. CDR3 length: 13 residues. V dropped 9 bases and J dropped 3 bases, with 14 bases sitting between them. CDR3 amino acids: CASTIRQHYGYTF. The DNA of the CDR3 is TGTGCCAGTACTATTCGACAGCACTATGGCTACACCTTC.

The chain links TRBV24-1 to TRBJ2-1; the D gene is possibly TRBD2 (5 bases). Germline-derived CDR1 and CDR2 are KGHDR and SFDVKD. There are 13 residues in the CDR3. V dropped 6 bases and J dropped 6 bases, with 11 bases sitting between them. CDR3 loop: CATSPDYLNEQFF. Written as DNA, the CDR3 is TGTGCCACCAGTCCTGACTACCTCAATGAGCAGTTCTTC.

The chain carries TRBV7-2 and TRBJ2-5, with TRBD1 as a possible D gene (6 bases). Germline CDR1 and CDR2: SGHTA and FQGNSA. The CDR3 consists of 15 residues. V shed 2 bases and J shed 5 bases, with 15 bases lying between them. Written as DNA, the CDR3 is TGTGCCAGCAGCTTATTCGGGCAGGGGATGGAGACCCAGTACTTC. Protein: CASSLFGQGMETQYF. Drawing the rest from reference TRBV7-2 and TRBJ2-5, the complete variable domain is GAGVSQSPSNKVTEKGKDVELRCDPISGHTALYWYRQSLGQGLEFLIYFQGNSAPDKSGLPSDRFSAERTGGSVSTLTIQRTQQEDSAVYLCASSLFGQGMETQYFGPGTRLLVL.

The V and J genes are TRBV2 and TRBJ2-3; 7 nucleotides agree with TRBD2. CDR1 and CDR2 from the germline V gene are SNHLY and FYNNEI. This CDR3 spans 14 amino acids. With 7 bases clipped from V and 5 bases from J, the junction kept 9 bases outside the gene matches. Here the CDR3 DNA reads TGTGCCAGCAACCCCTGGGGGGGGGTAGATACGCAGTATTTT. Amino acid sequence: CASNPWGGVDTQYF.

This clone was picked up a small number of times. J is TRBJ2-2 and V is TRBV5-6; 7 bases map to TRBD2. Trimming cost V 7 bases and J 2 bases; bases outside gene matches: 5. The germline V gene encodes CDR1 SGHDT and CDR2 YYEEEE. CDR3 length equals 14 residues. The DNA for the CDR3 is TGTGCCAGCCTGACTAGCCCTAACACCGGGGAGCTGTTTTTT. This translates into CASLTSPNTGELFF.

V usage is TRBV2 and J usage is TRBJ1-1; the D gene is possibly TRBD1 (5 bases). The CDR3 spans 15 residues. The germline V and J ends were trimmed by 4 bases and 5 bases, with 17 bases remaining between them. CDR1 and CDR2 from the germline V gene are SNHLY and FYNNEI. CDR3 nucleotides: TGTGCCAGCAGTGTTAGCTCCGACAGTTTGACTGAAGCTTTCTTT. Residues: CASSVSSDSLTEAFF.

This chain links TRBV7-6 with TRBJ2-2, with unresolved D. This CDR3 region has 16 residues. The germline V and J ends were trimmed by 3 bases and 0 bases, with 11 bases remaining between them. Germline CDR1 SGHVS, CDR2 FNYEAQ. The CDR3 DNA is TGTGCCAGCAGCTTGTTTTTCCCCACGAACACCGGGGAGCTGTTTTTT. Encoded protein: CASSLFFPTNTGELFF.

The DNA for the CDR3 is TGTGCCAGCAGTGAAGCGCTTCTACGGGGTAGAGACGAGCAGTACTTC. Translating gives CASSEALLRGRDEQYF. This sequence joins TRBV2 and TRBJ2-7; D is perhaps TRBD2 (5 bases). This CDR3 has 16 residues. Trimming cost V 0 bases and J 5 bases, with 17 bases left between them. Germline loops: CDR1 SNHLY, CDR2 FYNNEI.

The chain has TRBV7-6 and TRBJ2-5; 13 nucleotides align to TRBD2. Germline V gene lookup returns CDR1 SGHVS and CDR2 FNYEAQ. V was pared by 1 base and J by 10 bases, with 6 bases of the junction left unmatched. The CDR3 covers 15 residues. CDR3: CASSLEGLAGVGQYF. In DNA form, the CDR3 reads TGTGCCAGCAGCTTAGAAGGACTAGCGGGAGTGGGCCAGTACTTC.

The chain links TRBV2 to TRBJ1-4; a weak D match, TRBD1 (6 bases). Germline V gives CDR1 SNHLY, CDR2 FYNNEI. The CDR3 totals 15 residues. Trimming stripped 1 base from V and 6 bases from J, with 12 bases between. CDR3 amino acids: CASSEGDNLDEKLFF. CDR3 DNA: TGTGCCAGCAGTGAAGGGGACAATCTGGATGAAAAACTGTTTTTT.

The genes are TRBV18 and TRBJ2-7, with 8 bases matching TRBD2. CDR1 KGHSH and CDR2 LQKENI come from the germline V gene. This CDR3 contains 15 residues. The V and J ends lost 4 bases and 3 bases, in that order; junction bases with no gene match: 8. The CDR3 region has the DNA TGTGCCAGCTCACTAAAGCGGGAGTCCGGCTACGAGCAGTACTTC. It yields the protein CASSLKRESGYEQYF.

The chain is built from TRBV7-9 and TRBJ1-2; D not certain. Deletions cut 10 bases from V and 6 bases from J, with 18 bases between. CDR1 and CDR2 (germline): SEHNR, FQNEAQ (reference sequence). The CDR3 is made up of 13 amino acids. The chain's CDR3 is CATRPAGWDGYTF. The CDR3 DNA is TGTGCCACACGGCCGGCGGGGTGGGATGGCTACACCTTC.

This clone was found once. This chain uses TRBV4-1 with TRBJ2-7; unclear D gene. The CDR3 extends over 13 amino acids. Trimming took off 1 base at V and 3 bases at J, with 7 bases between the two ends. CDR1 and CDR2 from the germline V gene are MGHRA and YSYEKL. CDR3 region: CASSQVTFYEQYF. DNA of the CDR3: TGCGCCAGCAGCCAAGTTACTTTCTACGAGCAGTACTTC.

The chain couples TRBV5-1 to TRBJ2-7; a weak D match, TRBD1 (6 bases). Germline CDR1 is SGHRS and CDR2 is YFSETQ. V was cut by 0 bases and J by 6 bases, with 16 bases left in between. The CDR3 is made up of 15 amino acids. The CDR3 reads CASSLGAGDPREQYF. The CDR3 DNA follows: TGCGCCAGCAGCTTGGGGGCAGGGGATCCCCGCGAGCAGTACTTC.

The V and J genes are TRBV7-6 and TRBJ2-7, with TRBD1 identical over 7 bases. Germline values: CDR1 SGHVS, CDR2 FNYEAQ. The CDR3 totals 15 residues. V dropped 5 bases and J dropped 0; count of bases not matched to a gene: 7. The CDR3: CASSLQGDYSYEQYF. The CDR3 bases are TGTGCCAGCAGCCTCCAGGGGGATTACTCCTACGAGCAGTACTTC. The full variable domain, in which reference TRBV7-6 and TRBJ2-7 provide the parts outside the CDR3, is GAGVSQSPRYKVTKRGQDVALRCDPISGHVSLYWYRQALGQGPEFLTYFNYEAQQDKSGLPNDRFSAERPEGSISTLTIQRTEQRDSAMYRCASSLQGDYSYEQYFGPGTRLTVT.

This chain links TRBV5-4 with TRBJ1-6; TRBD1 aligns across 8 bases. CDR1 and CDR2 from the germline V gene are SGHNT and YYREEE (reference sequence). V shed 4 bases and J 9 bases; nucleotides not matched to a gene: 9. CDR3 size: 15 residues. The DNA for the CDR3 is TGTGCCAGCAGCAAAGGGCAGGGGGCCAGTTCACCCCTCCACTTT. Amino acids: CASSKGQGASSPLHF.

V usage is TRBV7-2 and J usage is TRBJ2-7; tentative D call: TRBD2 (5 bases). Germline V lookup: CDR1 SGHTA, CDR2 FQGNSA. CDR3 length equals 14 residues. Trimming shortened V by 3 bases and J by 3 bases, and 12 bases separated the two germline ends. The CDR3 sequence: CASSLDPGFYEQYF. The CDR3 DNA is TGTGCCAGCAGCTTGGATCCGGGGTTCTACGAGCAGTACTTC.

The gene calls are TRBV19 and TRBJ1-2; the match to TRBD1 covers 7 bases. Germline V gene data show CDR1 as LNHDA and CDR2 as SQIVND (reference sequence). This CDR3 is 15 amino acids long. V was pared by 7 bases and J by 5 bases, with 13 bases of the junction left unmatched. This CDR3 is CASTRRDRGVYGYTF. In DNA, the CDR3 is TGTGCCAGTACCCGAAGGGACAGAGGTGTATATGGCTACACCTTC.

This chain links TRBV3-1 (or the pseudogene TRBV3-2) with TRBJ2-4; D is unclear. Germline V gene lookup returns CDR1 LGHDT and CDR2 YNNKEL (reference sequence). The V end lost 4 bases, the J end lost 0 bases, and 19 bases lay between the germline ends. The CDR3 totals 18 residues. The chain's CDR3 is CASSPRTLTATAKNIQYF. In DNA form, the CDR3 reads TGTGCCAGCAGCCCCCGAACACTGACTGCAACAGCCAAAAACATTCAGTACTTC.

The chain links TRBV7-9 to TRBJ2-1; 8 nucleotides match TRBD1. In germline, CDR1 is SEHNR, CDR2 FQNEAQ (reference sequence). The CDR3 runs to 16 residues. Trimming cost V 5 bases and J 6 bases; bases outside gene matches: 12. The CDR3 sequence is CASSLPGQGRGNEQFF. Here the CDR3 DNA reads TGTGCCAGCAGCCTCCCCGGACAGGGACGTGGCAATGAGCAGTTCTTC.

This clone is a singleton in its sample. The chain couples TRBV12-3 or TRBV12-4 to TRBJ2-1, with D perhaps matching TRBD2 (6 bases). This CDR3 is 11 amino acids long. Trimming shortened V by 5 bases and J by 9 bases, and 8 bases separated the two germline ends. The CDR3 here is CASSDGGEQFF. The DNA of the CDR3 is TGTGCCAGCAGTGACGGGGGTGAGCAGTTCTTC.

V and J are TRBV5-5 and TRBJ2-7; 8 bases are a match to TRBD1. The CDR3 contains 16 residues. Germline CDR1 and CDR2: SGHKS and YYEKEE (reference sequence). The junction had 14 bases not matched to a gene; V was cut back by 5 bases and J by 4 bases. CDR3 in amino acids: CASRDDRGIVKYEQYF. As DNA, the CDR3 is TGTGCCAGCAGGGATGACAGGGGAATAGTTAAATACGAGCAGTACTTC. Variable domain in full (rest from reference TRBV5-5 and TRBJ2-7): DAGVTQSPTHLIKTRGQQVTLRCSPISGHKSVSWYQQVLGQGPQFIFQYYEKEERGRGNFPDRFSARQFPNYSSELNVNALLLGDSALYLCASRDDRGIVKYEQYFGPGTRLTVT.

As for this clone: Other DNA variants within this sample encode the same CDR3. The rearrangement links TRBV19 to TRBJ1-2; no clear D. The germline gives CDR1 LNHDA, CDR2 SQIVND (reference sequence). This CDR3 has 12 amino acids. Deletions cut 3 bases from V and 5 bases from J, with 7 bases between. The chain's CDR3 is CASSIPGYGYTF. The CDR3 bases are TGTGCCAGTAGTATCCCAGGATATGGCTACACCTTC.

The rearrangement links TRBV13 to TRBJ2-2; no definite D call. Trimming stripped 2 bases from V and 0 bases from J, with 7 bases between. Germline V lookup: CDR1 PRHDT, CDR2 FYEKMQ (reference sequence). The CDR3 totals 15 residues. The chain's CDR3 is CASSLSSANTGELFF. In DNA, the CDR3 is TGTGCCAGCAGCTTATCGTCAGCGAACACCGGGGAGCTGTTTTTT.

The CDR3, as DNA: TGTGCCAGCAGCTTAGCCGGGTTTAGCTCCTACGAGCAGTACTTC. The encoded protein is CASSLAGFSSYEQYF. V gene TRBV7-2 combines with J gene TRBJ2-7; the D is unclear. The CDR3 has 15 residues. Germline CDR1 reads SGHTA; CDR2 reads FQGNSA. Trimming shortened V by 0 bases and J by 0 bases, and 9 bases separated the two germline ends.

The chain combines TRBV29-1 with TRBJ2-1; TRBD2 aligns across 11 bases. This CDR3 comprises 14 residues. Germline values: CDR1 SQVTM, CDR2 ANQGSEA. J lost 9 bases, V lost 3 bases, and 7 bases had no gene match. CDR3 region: CSVDLAGGGGEQFF. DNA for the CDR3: TGCAGCGTTGATCTAGCGGGAGGAGGTGGTGAGCAGTTCTTC.

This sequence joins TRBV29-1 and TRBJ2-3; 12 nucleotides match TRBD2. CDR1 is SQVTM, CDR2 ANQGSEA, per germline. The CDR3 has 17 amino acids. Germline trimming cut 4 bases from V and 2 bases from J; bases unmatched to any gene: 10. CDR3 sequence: CSVVDWGTSGSTDTQYF. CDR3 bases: TGCAGCGTTGTTGATTGGGGGACTAGCGGGTCCACAGATACGCAGTATTTT.